A single sample is the source of the 8 T cell receptor beta chains below, sequenced in a study of cytomegalovirus exposure and HLA in healthy donors. Use of 60 Vbeta and 13 Jbeta primers characterized the PCR. TCRdb keeps only in-frame clones here, not all; method: immunoSEQ multiplex PCR. The repertoire holds about 200,000 clones, with about 12% as singletons. Sequences were obtained from PBMCs. The source of these receptors is a man aged 50 to 59 in good health and CMV-seropositive.

This clone was found a few times. An end of the junction differs from the germline gene, which may be a read error. Other DNA variants within this sample encode the same CDR3. The rearrangement uses TRBV25-1 and TRBJ1-1; D possibly corresponds to TRBD1 (5 bases). The CDR3 is 13 amino acids. Germline loops: CDR1 MGHDK, CDR2 SYGVNS. The CDR3 is CASGRGSNTEAFF. The DNA for the CDR3 is TGTGCCAGCGGAAGGGGATCGAACACTGAAGCCTTCTTT. The full variable domain, its missing parts supplied by reference TRBV25-1 and TRBJ1-1, is EADIYQTPRYLVIGTGKKITLECSQTMGHDKMYWYQQDPGMELHLIHYSYGVNSTEKGDLSSESTVSRIRTEHFPLTLESARPSHTSQYLCASGRGSNTEAFFGQGTRLTVV.

This clone was detected a few times. This CDR3 is CASSSYRDPYNEQFF. As DNA, the CDR3 is TGTGCCAGTAGTTCTTACAGGGACCCCTACAATGAGCAGTTCTTC. The chain recombines TRBV19 with TRBJ2-1, with TRBD1 as a possible D gene (6 bases). V lost 5 bases, J lost 2 bases, and 13 bases lay in between. CDR1 is LNHDA and CDR2 is SQIVND in the germline V gene (reference sequence). The CDR3 length is 15 residues.

This clone was counted a few times. J is TRBJ1-4 and V is TRBV7-6; possible D gene TRBD1, 5 bases. V lost 5 bases and J 6 bases, leaving 16 bases between the germline ends. CDR3 size: 15 residues. Germline CDR1 SGHVS, CDR2 FNYEAQ. The CDR3 DNA follows: TGTGCCAGCAGCCCACGTTTGGGGCTTGATGAAAAACTGTTTTTT. It translates to CASSPRLGLDEKLFF.

This clone was detected a few times. V usage is TRBV2 and J usage is TRBJ1-1; no clear D. The CDR3 is 14 residues long. The germline CDR1 and CDR2 sequences are SNHLY and FYNNEI. V shed 7 bases and J shed 3 bases, with 15 bases lying between them. The CDR3 sequence: CASTWVAVDTEAFF. The DNA of the CDR3 is TGTGCCAGCACCTGGGTGGCGGTCGACACTGAAGCTTTCTTT.

The gene calls are TRBV5-1 and TRBJ2-2; the D gene is possibly TRBD2 (5 bases). V dropped 5 bases and J dropped 4 bases, with 18 bases sitting between them. Germline CDR1 SGHRS, CDR2 YFSETQ. This CDR3 contains 16 residues. This chain's CDR3 is CASRPRGFYGTGELFF. CDR3 nucleotides: TGCGCCAGCAGGCCCCGGGGTTTTTACGGCACCGGGGAGCTGTTTTTT. Together with reference TRBV5-1 and TRBJ2-2, the CDR3 gives the full variable domain: KAGVTQTPRYLIKTRGQQVTLSCSPISGHRSVSWYQQTPGQGLQFLFEYFSETQRNKGNFPGRFSGRQFSNSRSEMNVSTLELGDSALYLCASRPRGFYGTGELFFGEGSRLTVL.

V usage is TRBV19 and J usage is TRBJ1-2; the match to TRBD1 covers 9 bases. V was pared by 5 bases and J by 4 bases, with 14 bases of the junction left unmatched. Germline loops: CDR1 LNHDA, CDR2 SQIVND (reference sequence). The CDR3 sequence is 17 residues long. The CDR3, as DNA: TGTGCCAGTAGTGTATCCGGGACAGGGATTTTTGTCTATGGCTACACCTTC. This codes for CASSVSGTGIFVYGYTF.

This rearrangement joins TRBV4-3 to TRBJ2-3; 7 nucleotides match TRBD1. Germline V gene sequence: CDR1 LGHNA, CDR2 YSLEER. Trimming at V came to 0 bases and at J to 4 bases, leaving 10 bases not matched to a gene. The length of the CDR3 is 17 residues. CDR3 coding DNA: TGCGCCAGCAGCCAAGATAGGCCCCGAGGGGGCGCAGATACGCAGTATTTT. Translated: CASSQDRPRGGADTQYF.

V and J are TRBV18 and TRBJ2-1; 8 bases map to TRBD2. Per the germline V gene, CDR1 is KGHSH and CDR2 is LQKENI. V shed 8 bases and J 9 bases; nucleotides not matched to a gene: 15. The CDR3 runs to 15 residues. CDR3 DNA: TGTGCCAGCGCTTATCCGGGACTAGGTCCTGGTGAGCAGTTCTTC. Amino acid sequence: CASAYPGLGPGEQFF.